Detailed here is one T cell receptor (beta chain). Its target is not known. This sample was taken from a study of OX40 agonist ivuxolimab in advanced cancers. On the study more broadly: Ivuxolimab was delivered to patients intravenously every 2 weeks at doses spanning 0.01 to 10 mg/kg. Hepatocellular carcinoma, melanoma, renal cell or head and neck cancer affected the dose-escalation patients.

Germline lookup yields CDR1 SGHNT and CDR2 YENEEA. V was cut by 0 bases and J by 7 bases, with 6 bases left in between. The CDR3 contains 12 residues. Clones were read by immunoSEQ multiplex PCR, and TCRdb kept only the in-frame ones, dropping some. This sample has roughly 60,000 clones; approximately 86% occur once, and the top ten carry nearly 0.9%. General observations from the study: Undetermined was the antigen specificity of the expanded peripheral T cells.

Sequenced here: CD4+ or CD8+ T cells sorted from blood, sampled in a trial of the OX40 agonist ivuxolimab. The V gene is TRBV11-3, the J gene TRBJ1-1; D unclear. This clonotype was obtained from an adult with an advanced solid tumor such as melanoma, head and neck, liver or kidney cancer. The CDR3 DNA sequence: TGTGCCAGCAGCTTAGATCTAGGTGAAGCTTTCTTT. The encoded protein is CASSLDLGEAFF.